The clone carrying this T cell receptor beta chain was detected only a few times. The table came from immunoSEQ multiplex PCR; TCRdb's copy has only in-frame clones and leaves some out. The sample has about 50,000 clones; under 90% are singletons. The time point denotes: pretreatment peripheral blood. Per germline, CDR1 LNHDA and CDR2 SQIVND (reference sequence). With 6 bases clipped from V and 2 bases from J, the junction kept 6 bases outside the gene matches. CDR3 length: 15 amino acids. This sample stems from a study of PD-L1 blockade in urothelial cancer. This TCR came from a man between 65 and 80 years old with urothelial cancer. Material: PBMCs, obtained around atezolizumab (anti-PD-L1) treatment. This rearrangement joins TRBV19 to TRBJ2-2; 7 bases align to TRBD1. CDR3 amino acids: CASRSTGLNTGELFF. In nucleotides, the CDR3 is TGTGCCAGTAGATCGACAGGGTTAAACACCGGGGAGCTGTTTTTT. The variable domain in full, with the rest retrieved from reference TRBV19 and TRBJ2-2, is DGGITQSPKYLFRKEGQNVTLSCEQNLNHDAMYWYRQDPGQGLRLIYYSQIVNDFQKGDIAEGYSVSREKKESFPLTVTSAQKNPTAFYLCASRSTGLNTGELFFGEGSRLTVL.